These 29 T cell receptor beta chains originate from one sample sequenced in a study of blood T cells in healthy people across ages. Next came a second PCR, run for about 7 to 12 cycles, which used a sample-barcoded 5' primer along with a J-beta primer mix. TCRdb re-called the 5' RACE reads with MiXCR, one entry per CDR3 protein. The sample carries approximately 780,000 distinct CDR3 sequences, roughly 24% recorded once. These data were likewise used in another study, on T cells of mothers and their children.

Material: blood. The source is a boy younger than 18 in good health.

This sequence joins TRBV5-1 and TRBJ2-5, with D maybe TRBD1 (5 bases). This CDR3 comprises 15 residues. Germline V CDR1 and CDR2: SGHRS, YFSETQ. V lost 4 bases to trimming and J lost 2 bases, with 15 bases between them. The CDR3 region has the DNA TGCGCCAGCAGCAAGTTAGTGGACACGCAAGAGACCCAGTACTTC. The encoded protein is CASSKLVDTQETQYF.

The J gene is TRBJ2-5, the V gene TRBV2; D possibly corresponds to TRBD2 (6 bases). The CDR3 has 13 amino acids. Per germline, CDR1 SNHLY and CDR2 FYNNEI. V shed 4 bases and J shed 5 bases, with 11 bases lying between them. The CDR3 loop is CASSAEGRETQYF. Written as DNA, the CDR3 is TGTGCCAGCAGTGCCGAAGGGAGGGAGACCCAGTACTTC.

This clonotype was detected a few times. The chain carries TRBV7-8 and TRBJ2-3, with TRBD2 identical over 9 bases. The CDR3 totals 15 residues. Germline trimming cut 5 bases from V and 5 bases from J; bases unmatched to any gene: 8. Germline V lookup: CDR1 SGHVS, CDR2 FQNEAQ. The CDR3 loop reads CASSLPGLAVDTQYF. DNA for the CDR3: TGTGCCAGCAGCCTTCCGGGACTAGCTGTAGATACGCAGTATTTT. Using reference TRBV7-8 and TRBJ2-3 for the parts outside the CDR3, the full variable domain is GAGVSQSPRYKVAKRGQDVALRCDPISGHVSLFWYQQALGQGPEFLTYFQNEAQLDKSGLPSDRFFAERPEGSVSTLKIQRTQQEDSAVYLCASSLPGLAVDTQYFGPGTRLTVL.

This clonotype showed up just a few times. The chain is built from TRBV12-3 or TRBV12-4 and TRBJ1-4; D remains ambiguous. The length of the CDR3 is 13 residues. Trimming removed 6 bases from V and 7 bases from J, with 12 bases in between. The CDR3 loop reads CASSLLRSEKLFF. In DNA, the CDR3 is TGTGCCAGCAGCTTACTAAGGAGTGAAAAACTGTTTTTT.

There are many counts of this clonotype. The chain employs TRBV20-1 and TRBJ1-6, with TRBD1 as a possible D gene (5 bases). V lost 5 bases and J lost 8, with 10 bases in between. The CDR3 loop spans 12 amino acids. Germline lookup yields CDR1 DFQATT and CDR2 SNEGSKA (reference sequence). The CDR3 region is CSAGRVDSPLHF. The CDR3 DNA reads TGCAGTGCTGGCAGGGTGGATTCACCCCTCCACTTT.

The sample holds a few counts of this clonotype. This chain connects TRBV5-6 to TRBJ2-5; 8 bases align to TRBD1. J gave up 5 bases and V 4 bases, and 7 bases lay outside the gene matches. The CDR3 extends over 14 amino acids. CDR1 SGHDT and CDR2 YYEEEE come from the germline V gene. The CDR3 loop is CASSRTGQGETQYF. CDR3 nucleotides: TGTGCCAGCAGCCGGACAGGGCAAGGGGAGACCCAGTACTTC.

This clonotype has more than one count but fewer than ten. This chain connects TRBV6-5 to TRBJ2-2; no reliable D call. The V gene's germline CDR1 is MNHEY and CDR2 SVGAGI. V was cut by 2 bases and J by 1 base, with 20 bases left in between. The CDR3 sequence is 19 residues long. In nucleotides, the CDR3 is TGTGCCAGCAGTTACGAGCACCGGGTAGGGTTAAGGAACACCGGGGAGCTGTTTTTT. It is translated as CASSYEHRVGLRNTGELFF.

V usage is TRBV5-1 and J usage is TRBJ2-7, with TRBD1 matching 10 bases. Unmatched junction bases numbered 12, after V lost 3 bases and J lost 3 bases. The CDR3 runs 17 residues. Germline V gives CDR1 SGHRS, CDR2 YFSETQ. The CDR3 protein is CASSSRFGTGVGYEQYF. The CDR3 DNA is TGCGCCAGCAGCTCACGCTTCGGGACAGGGGTTGGCTACGAGCAGTACTTC.

This clonotype came up a few times. The V gene is TRBV7-2, the J gene TRBJ2-4; 7 bases line up with TRBD1. This CDR3 comprises 21 residues. After removal of 2 bases from V and 0 bases from J, the junction contained 19 bases not matched to a gene. Germline V lookup: CDR1 SGHTA, CDR2 FQGNSA. CDR3 sequence: CASSLSYRDRFLAIAKNIQYF. The DNA for the CDR3 is TGTGCCAGCAGCTTATCCTACCGGGACAGATTTTTGGCAATAGCCAAAAACATTCAGTACTTC.

The V and J genes are TRBV5-1 and TRBJ2-6; tentative D call: TRBD1 (6 bases). V was pared by 5 bases and J by 2 bases, with 8 bases between. Germline assignment: CDR1 SGHRS and CDR2 YFSETQ. The length of the CDR3 is 14 residues. CDR3 sequence reads: CASRDRPGANVLTF. CDR3 DNA sequence: TGCGCCAGCAGAGACAGGCCTGGGGCCAACGTCCTGACTTTC.

The gene calls are TRBV21-1 and TRBJ2-1; TRBD1 is the table's D call and was not checked against the DNA. TRBV21-1 is listed as a pseudogene. This CDR3 is built from 19 residues. The CDR3 sequence: CASIRTGTGNLLHYNEQFF. The CDR3 nucleotides are TGTGCCAGCATCCGTACCGGGACAGGGAACCTACTTCATTACAATGAGCAGTTCTTC.

The chain has TRBV4-1 and TRBJ2-1; 7 bases are a match to TRBD1. The CDR3 contains 17 residues. With 4 bases clipped from V and 7 bases from J, the junction kept 16 bases outside the gene matches. Germline V gives CDR1 MGHRA, CDR2 YSYEKL. This chain's CDR3 is CASSRGIQGEVWNEQFF. The DNA of the CDR3 is TGCGCCAGCAGCCGAGGGATTCAGGGGGAAGTTTGGAATGAGCAGTTCTTC.

In this sample, this clonotype turned up a few times. The genes are TRBV6-6 and TRBJ2-5; tentatively, D is TRBD1 (6 bases). Germline assignment: CDR1 MNHNY and CDR2 SVGAGI (reference sequence). CDR3 length: 15 residues. V was cut by 5 bases and J by 1 base, with 14 bases left in between. The CDR3 nucleotides are TGTGCCAGCAGTCCCCCAGGGGCGCTCCAAGAGACCCAGTACTTC. It codes for CASSPPGALQETQYF.

This clonotype was counted ten times or more. The V and J genes are TRBV7-2 and TRBJ2-3; a weak D match, TRBD2 (7 bases). The germline CDR1 and CDR2 sequences are SGHTA and FQGNSA. CDR3 length: 14 residues. Trimming left V 5 bases short and J 4 bases short, with 13 bases between. The CDR3, as DNA: TGTGCCAGCAGCCGGACGGGGGGCCCAGATACGCAGTATTTT. Its translation: CASSRTGGPDTQYF.

This clonotype was detected only a few times. The chain carries TRBV29-1 and TRBJ2-7; 10 bases are shared with TRBD1. Germline assignment: CDR1 SQVTM and CDR2 ANQGSEA. This CDR3 comprises 14 residues. V lost 3 bases, J lost 1 base, and 3 bases stayed unmatched. CDR3 residues: CSVEPGQGSYEQYF. Written as DNA, the CDR3 is TGCAGCGTTGAGCCGGGACAGGGGTCCTACGAGCAGTACTTC.

This clonotype was detected a few times. The gene calls are TRBV7-8 and TRBJ1-1; the D is unclear. The V end lost 0 bases, the J end lost 7 bases, and 9 bases lay between the germline ends. The CDR3 consists of 13 residues. CDR1 is SGHVS and CDR2 is FQNEAQ in the germline V gene. CDR3 in DNA: TGTGCCAGCAGCTTAGCGCAGTTGGGTGAAGCTTTCTTT. Its translation is CASSLAQLGEAFF.

The chain couples TRBV20-1 to TRBJ1-1, with 8 nucleotides matching TRBD1. This CDR3 is built from 16 residues. J gave up 4 bases and V 2 bases, and 12 bases lay outside the gene matches. CDR1 and CDR2 from the germline V gene are DFQATT and SNEGSKA (reference sequence). The CDR3 DNA sequence: TGCAGTGCTAGACCCCCAGGGGGCACAGGGGGCACTGAAGCTTTCTTT. It codes for CSARPPGGTGGTEAFF.

The rearrangement uses TRBV6-6 and TRBJ1-4, with 7 bases aligning to TRBD1. The CDR3 consists of 13 residues. In germline, CDR1 is MNHNY, CDR2 SVGAGI (reference sequence). V lost 7 bases and J lost 6; bases outside the gene matches: 5. The CDR3, as DNA: TGTGCCAGCAATATAGGGGGCTATGAAAAACTGTTTTTT. Protein product: CASNIGGYEKLFF.

This clonotype turned up a few times. A read error may account for a junction end that differs from germline. The genes are TRBV29-1 and TRBJ1-4; 10 bases align to TRBD1. The CDR3 is 13 residues long. Looked up from germline, CDR1 is SQVTM and CDR2 is ANQGSEA. In nucleotides, the CDR3 is TGCAGCGTTAAAGACAGGGGGCGTGAAAAACTGTTTTTT. The encoded protein is CSVKDRGREKLFF. The complete variable domain, with remaining parts taken from reference TRBV29-1 and TRBJ1-4, reads SAVISQKPSRDICQRGTSLTIQCQVDSQVTMMFWYRQQPGQSLTLIATANQGSEATYESGFVIDKFPISRPNLTFSTLTVSNMSPEDSSIYLCSVKDRGREKLFFGSGTQLSVL.

This rearrangement joins TRBV4-3 to TRBJ2-5; perhaps TRBD2 as D (6 bases). Gene TRBJ2-1 matches the end of the DNA better, so the J call may be wrong. Germline lookup yields CDR1 LGHNA and CDR2 YSLEER. CDR3 length: 14 amino acids. The CDR3 DNA sequence: TGCGCCAGCAGCCCTACCGCGGAGGGGATTGAGCAGTTCTTC. Its protein is CASSPTAEGIEQFF.

The chain carries TRBV5-1 and TRBJ1-1, with a possible D match to TRBD1 (6 bases). Trimming left V 3 bases short and J 0 bases short, with 9 bases between. The germline V gene has CDR1 SGHRS and CDR2 YFSETQ. This CDR3 has 14 amino acids. The CDR3 nucleotides are TGCGCCAGCAGCTCACAGGGACTGAACACTGAAGCTTTCTTT. Protein: CASSSQGLNTEAFF.

The chain is built from TRBV4-1 and TRBJ2-5; D is unresolved. The CDR3 is 14 residues long. Germline-derived CDR1 and CDR2 are MGHRA and YSYEKL. The ends were cut back, 0 bases at V and 4 bases at J, with 9 bases in the middle. The CDR3 sequence is CASSQEGSRETQYF. Written as DNA, the CDR3 is TGCGCCAGCAGCCAAGAGGGATCCAGAGAGACCCAGTACTTC.

The chain couples TRBV27 to TRBJ2-7; the D is unclear. The CDR3 is 16 amino acids. Looked up from germline, CDR1 is MNHEY and CDR2 is SMNVEV (reference sequence). V shed 2 bases and J shed 3 bases, with 17 bases lying between them. The CDR3 sequence: CASSLSFSRVLYEQYF. The CDR3 DNA reads TGTGCCAGCAGTTTAAGCTTCAGCCGAGTACTCTACGAGCAGTACTTC.

The V gene is TRBV15, the J gene TRBJ2-3; unclear D gene. Germline-derived CDR1 and CDR2 are LNHNV and YYDKDF (reference sequence). V lost 0 bases to trimming and J lost 0 bases, with 19 bases between them. This CDR3 spans 19 amino acids. The CDR3 loop is CATSREGLGALSSTDTQYF. CDR3 DNA sequence: TGTGCCACCAGCAGAGAGGGTTTAGGAGCATTGTCTAGCACAGATACGCAGTATTTT.

This clonotype has at least ten counts. The J gene is TRBJ2-1, the V gene TRBV12-3 or TRBV12-4, with 9 bases lining up with TRBD1. CDR3 length: 16 residues. With V trimmed by 5 bases and J by 3 bases, 8 bases remained unmatched. The chain's CDR3 is CASSPTGDRVYNEQFF. The CDR3 nucleotides are TGTGCCAGCAGTCCCACAGGGGACAGGGTCTACAATGAGCAGTTCTTC.

In this sample, this clonotype turned up many times. The chain recombines TRBV28 with TRBJ1-6; D possibly corresponds to TRBD1 (6 bases). Germline V CDR1 and CDR2: MDHEN, SYDVKM. The CDR3 sequence is 16 residues long. Between the trimmed V and J ends, which lost 7 bases and 10 bases, there was a span of 23 bases. The CDR3 bases are TGTGCCAGCACTACCCCCTACGACAGGTCGGGGTCACCCCTCCACTTT. It translates to CASTTPYDRSGSPLHF.

The V and J genes are TRBV3-1 and TRBJ2-1; TRBD1 agrees at 9 bases. Germline CDR1 is LGHDT and CDR2 is YNNKEL (reference sequence). This CDR3 has 15 amino acids. The junction had 14 bases not matched to a gene; V was cut back by 4 bases and J by 13 bases. CDR3 amino acids: CASSPRQGGKYSQFF. The CDR3 DNA sequence: TGTGCCAGCAGCCCACGACAGGGGGGGAAGTACTCCCAGTTCTTC.

This clonotype was seen a few times. The chain uses TRBV5-1 and TRBJ1-1; a possible D gene is TRBD1 (6 bases). This CDR3 has 15 amino acids. Germline CDR1 reads SGHRS; CDR2 reads YFSETQ. Between the trimmed V and J ends, which lost 4 bases and 1 base, there was a span of 14 bases. This CDR3 is CASSVNRDWNTEAFF. The CDR3 DNA reads TGCGCCAGCAGCGTAAACAGGGATTGGAACACTGAAGCTTTCTTT. Filled out from reference TRBV5-1 and TRBJ1-1, the complete variable domain reads KAGVTQTPRYLIKTRGQQVTLSCSPISGHRSVSWYQQTPGQGLQFLFEYFSETQRNKGNFPGRFSGRQFSNSRSEMNVSTLELGDSALYLCASSVNRDWNTEAFFGQGTRLTVV.

This clonotype was observed a few times. This chain links TRBV6-2 or TRBV6-3 with TRBJ2-3, with TRBD2 matching over 7 bases. Germline V gene sequence: CDR1 MNHEY, CDR2 SVGEGT. This CDR3 region has 16 residues. After removal of 6 bases from V and 1 base from J, the junction contained 10 bases not matched to a gene. In DNA form, the CDR3 reads TGTGCCAGCAGACAAATTGGCACTAGCGGCACAGATACGCAGTATTTT. This sequence encodes CASRQIGTSGTDTQYF.